This T cell receptor beta chain was sequenced for a study of T cell responses to AZD1222 COVID-19 vaccine. Background on the study: Pooled together were second doses at about 4 or about 12 weeks.

The CDR3 totals 16 residues. Germline V gene data show CDR1 as SGHRS and CDR2 as YFSETQ. V lost 1 base and J lost 0; bases outside the gene matches: 6. Study results and caveats: Baseline testing showed seropositivity in only a handful of AZD1222 recipients. Donors were chiefly white British, with a greater number of females, and clonal diversity was perhaps underestimated.

This clone was counted once. Its matching antigen is unknown. Some clones are missing from TCRdb's copy, which holds only in-frame ones; the method was immunoSEQ multiplex PCR. The sample carries 95,000 to 150,000 clones, over 75% recorded once. Sequencing was performed on peripheral blood, taken on day 0 of AZD1222 vaccination. This receptor was identified in an adult in good health. The chain recombines TRBV5-1 with TRBJ2-7; 8 bases are shared with TRBD1. Written as DNA, the CDR3 is TGCGCCAGCAGCTTGACAGGGGGGACCCCCTCCTACGAGCAGTACTTC. This encodes CASSLTGGTPSYEQYF.